This T cell receptor (beta chain) was captured by sequencing in a study of T cells in localized non-small cell lung cancer. TCRdb's copy holds only in-frame clones and misses some; the assay was immunoSEQ multiplex PCR. The sample comprises 37,000 or so clones, around 90% of which are singletons, and less than 3.5% rests with the top ten. A single count supports this clone. The CDR3 length is 15 residues. Germline V gene sequence: CDR1 MDHEN, CDR2 SYDVKM. Losses at the gene ends were 0 bases for V and 4 bases for J; bases not matched to a gene: 2. The TCR originated in a woman aged 35-75 years with stage I lung adenocarcinoma. The material was peripheral blood, obtained before any cancer treatment. The chain employs TRBV28 and TRBJ2-2; 7 nucleotides match TRBD1. The CDR3 nucleotides are TGTGCCAGCAGTTTATGGACAGGGCCCACCGGGGAGCTGTTTTTT. Translating gives CASSLWTGPTGELFF.